These 17 T cell receptor beta chains originate from one sample sequenced in a study of molecular identifiers for immune sequencing clone quantification. One entry per CDR3 protein results from TCRdb running MiXCR on the PCR reads. The sample records over 65,000 distinct CDR3 sequences, around a quarter being singletons. Input material: naive CD8+ T cells from blood, with Jurkat cell RNA spiked in. Sample subset: FACS-sorted CD8+CD4-CCR7+CD45RA+ naive T cells. Receptors were obtained from a human donor in good health. Some libraries in this study had Jurkat cell RNA spiked in.

This clonotype has a handful of counts. The genes are TRBV4-1 and TRBJ2-1; D is possibly TRBD1 (6 bases). Trimming removed 1 base from V and 4 bases from J, with 11 bases in between. This CDR3 has 15 residues. Looked up from germline, CDR1 is MGHRA and CDR2 is YSYEKL. The CDR3 spells CASSQGQASYNEQFF. CDR3 bases: TGCGCCAGCAGCCAAGGACAGGCCTCATACAATGAGCAGTTCTTC.

This clonotype was observed at least ten times. The CDR3 nucleotides read TGTGCCAGCAGTAACGCACGGCTGAACACTGAAGCTTTCTTT. This codes for CASSNARLNTEAFF. This sequence joins TRBV6-2 or TRBV6-3 and TRBJ1-1; D is unresolved. The germline V and J ends were trimmed by 5 bases and 0 bases, with 10 bases remaining between them. From germline, CDR1 is MNHEY and CDR2 SVGEGT. The CDR3 loop spans 14 amino acids.

This clonotype has at least ten counts. As DNA, the CDR3 is TGTGCCAGCAGCCCCTCCGGCCGGCCCCAGCATTTT. It translates to CASSPSGRPQHF. This chain joins TRBV28 and TRBJ1-5; D is undetermined. V was shortened by 6 bases and J by 9 bases, with 12 bases between the two germline ends. The length of the CDR3 is 12 residues. Germline lookup yields CDR1 MDHEN and CDR2 SYDVKM.

Only a few counts were recorded for this clonotype. The gene calls are TRBV4-3 and TRBJ1-6; D is uncertain. V lost 0 bases to trimming and J lost 4 bases, with 10 bases between them. Germline CDR1 LGHNA, CDR2 YSLEER. CDR3 size: 16 residues. For the CDR3, the DNA is TGCGCCAGCAGCCAAGATCGGGAAGGGTATAATTCACCCCTCCACTTT. Translation: CASSQDREGYNSPLHF.

The chain carries TRBV6-2 or TRBV6-3 and TRBJ2-4; a weak D match, TRBD2 (7 bases). V was clipped by 6 bases and J by 8 bases, with 11 bases between them. CDR1 is MNHEY and CDR2 is SVGEGT in the germline V gene. There are 12 residues in the CDR3. The CDR3 loop is CASSIGGHIQYF. The CDR3 DNA reads TGTGCCAGCAGCATCGGGGGGCACATTCAGTACTTC.

This rearrangement joins TRBV27 to TRBJ2-7; 7 nucleotides match TRBD1. The germline CDR1 and CDR2 sequences are MNHEY and SMNVEV (reference sequence). V shed 10 bases and J 2 bases; nucleotides not matched to a gene: 8. The CDR3 spans 13 residues. CDR3 nucleotide sequence: TGTGCCACCTCATCGGACAGGACCTACGAGCAGTACTTC. Encoded protein: CATSSDRTYEQYF.

This clonotype has a count of ten or more. The chain joins TRBV19 to TRBJ2-7; D tentatively reads TRBD1 or TRBD2 (5 bases each). V gave up 5 bases and J gave up 4 bases, with 6 bases separating them. The germline V gene has CDR1 LNHDA and CDR2 SQIVND (reference sequence). The CDR3 runs to 11 residues. CDR3 bases: TGTGCCAGTAGTTGGGGGTACGAGCAGTACTTC. Residues: CASSWGYEQYF.

This clonotype was observed at least ten times. The chain joins TRBV4-3 to TRBJ2-7; 7 nucleotides agree with TRBD2. Trimming at V came to 3 bases and at J to 1 base, leaving 9 bases not matched to a gene. This CDR3 comprises 16 residues. The germline gives CDR1 LGHNA, CDR2 YSLEER. The CDR3 reads CASSQETSPFSYEQYF. The CDR3 DNA follows: TGCGCCAGCAGCCAGGAGACTAGCCCCTTTTCCTACGAGCAGTACTTC.

On this clonotype: A much larger clone lies a single base off, so this may be a read error. No conserved phenylalanine or tryptophan ends this CDR3, so it is likely a read error. This chain uses TRBV20-1 with TRBJ2-7; D remains unclear. V was cut by 3 bases and J by 0 bases, with 24 bases left in between. In germline, CDR1 is DFQATT, CDR2 SNEGSKA (reference sequence). The CDR3 sequence is 18 residues long. The CDR3 reads CSASLLNPSTRSSYEQYS. For the CDR3, the DNA is TGCAGTGCTAGCTTACTTAATCCTTCAACACGCAGCTCCTACGAGCAGTACTCC.

This clonotype was observed a single time. At one of its ends the junction is not consistent with the germline gene, which may arise from a read error. The rearrangement joins TRBV5-8 to TRBJ2-7; possibly TRBD2 for D (6 bases). Germline V gene sequence: CDR1 SGHTS, CDR2 YDEGEE. The CDR3 sequence is 15 residues long. CDR3 residues: CASSLQAGRTYEPSF. As DNA, the CDR3 is TGTGCCAGCAGCTTGCAGGCTGGGAGGACCTACGAGCCGTCCTTC.

Many counts were recorded for this clonotype. The chain combines TRBV5-5 with TRBJ2-7; D is perhaps TRBD2 (6 bases). Per the germline V gene, CDR1 is SGHKS and CDR2 is YYEKEE (reference sequence). The CDR3 has 14 amino acids. With 0 bases removed from V and 3 bases from J, the gap between germline ends came to 10 bases. CDR3 protein: CASSLGAGGYEQYF. The CDR3, as DNA: TGTGCCAGCAGCTTGGGAGCGGGCGGCTACGAGCAGTACTTC.

This clonotype was detected a few times. The chain recombines TRBV7-2 with TRBJ2-1; D remains ambiguous. V dropped 6 bases and J dropped 3 bases, with 6 bases sitting between them. The CDR3 has 12 residues. Germline V lookup: CDR1 SGHTA, CDR2 FQGNSA. In nucleotides, the CDR3 is TGTGCCAGCAGTCCCTACTACAATGAGCAGTTCTTC. It translates to CASSPYYNEQFF.

This clonotype came up a few times. The chain combines TRBV19 with TRBJ2-5; D not certain. Trimming pared 2 bases from V and 3 bases from J, leaving 7 bases between. The CDR3 covers 13 residues. Germline lookup yields CDR1 LNHDA and CDR2 SQIVND (reference sequence). In nucleotides, the CDR3 is TGTGCCAGTAGTATAATTGGGAAAGAGACCCAGTACTTC. Residues: CASSIIGKETQYF.

With regard to this clonotype: This may be a read error: a much more frequent sequence differs by one nucleotide. Because the CDR3 is missing its conserved closing phenylalanine or tryptophan, this is likely a read error. The V gene is TRBV27, the J gene TRBJ1-1, with a possible D match to TRBD1 (5 bases). V lost 3 bases to trimming and J lost 5 bases, with 16 bases between them. Germline V lookup: CDR1 MNHEY, CDR2 SMNVEV (reference sequence). This CDR3 comprises 15 residues. The CDR3 sequence is CASSFVAGRRTEAFS. CDR3 nucleotide sequence: TGTGCCAGCAGTTTTGTGGCAGGGAGAAGGACTGAAGCTTTCTCT.

Turning to this clonotype: A read error may be the cause here, since a much bigger clone is one base away. The rearrangement links TRBV9 to TRBJ2-3; TRBD1 agrees at 9 bases. The DNA matches TRBJ1-5 better at its end, which makes the J call doubtful. CDR3 length: 14 amino acids. Germline V gene data show CDR1 as SGDLS and CDR2 as YYNGEE. The CDR3 DNA reads as TGTGCCAGCAGCACGGGACAGGGTGGAGATACGCAGCATTTT. It codes for CASSTGQGGDTQHF.

This clonotype was found a few times. The chain carries TRBV6-6 and TRBJ1-1, with 7 positions matching TRBD1. There are 12 residues in the CDR3. The germline CDR1 and CDR2 sequences are MNHNY and SVGAGI (reference sequence). Trimming removed 7 bases from V and 7 bases from J; junction bases left unmatched: 6. The CDR3 DNA follows: TGTGCCAGCACCCGGACAGGCTTTGAAGCTTTCTTT. This gives the protein CASTRTGFEAFF.

This chain links TRBV4-1 with TRBJ2-5; possibly TRBD2 for D (5 bases). The CDR3 has 16 residues. V lost 3 bases to trimming and J lost 7 bases, with 21 bases between them. Germline CDR1 is MGHRA and CDR2 is YSYEKL. The CDR3 sequence: CASSQEVGLTRGTQYF. The CDR3 nucleotides are TGCGCCAGCAGCCAGGAAGTCGGACTCACAAGAGGGACCCAGTACTTC.